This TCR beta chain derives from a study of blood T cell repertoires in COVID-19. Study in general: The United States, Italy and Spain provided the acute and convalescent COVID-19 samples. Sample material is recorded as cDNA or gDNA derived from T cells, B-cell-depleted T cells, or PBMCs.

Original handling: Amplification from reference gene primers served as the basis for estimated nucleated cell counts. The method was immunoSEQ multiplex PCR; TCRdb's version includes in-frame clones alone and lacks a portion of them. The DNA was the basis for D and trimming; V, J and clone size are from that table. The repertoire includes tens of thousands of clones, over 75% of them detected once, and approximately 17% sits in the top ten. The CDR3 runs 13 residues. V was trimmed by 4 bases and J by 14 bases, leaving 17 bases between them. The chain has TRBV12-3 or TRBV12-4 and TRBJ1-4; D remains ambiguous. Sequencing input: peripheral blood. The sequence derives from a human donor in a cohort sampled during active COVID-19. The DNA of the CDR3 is TGTGCCAGCAGTTATCAGTTCCCTAGCTACCTGTTTTTT. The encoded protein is CASSYQFPSYLFF.